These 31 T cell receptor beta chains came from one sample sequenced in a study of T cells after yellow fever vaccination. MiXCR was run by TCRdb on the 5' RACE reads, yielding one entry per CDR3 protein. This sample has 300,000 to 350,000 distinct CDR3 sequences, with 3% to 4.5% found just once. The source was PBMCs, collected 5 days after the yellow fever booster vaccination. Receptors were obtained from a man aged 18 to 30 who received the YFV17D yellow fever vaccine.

This chain's CDR3 is CASSLGTGGNTDTQYF. The CDR3, as DNA: TGCGCCAGCAGCTTGGGGACAGGCGGTAACACAGATACGCAGTATTTT. The chain is built from TRBV5-1 and TRBJ2-3; 7 bases fit TRBD1. This CDR3 region has 16 residues. The germline V gene encodes CDR1 SGHRS and CDR2 YFSETQ. Trimming took 0 bases from V and 2 from J; bases not matched to a gene: 6.

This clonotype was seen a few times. In nucleotides, the CDR3 is TGTGCCAGCAGTTACTCTTGGAGGGTAAAGACCCAGTACTTC. Its protein product is CASSYSWRVKTQYF. The chain recombines TRBV6-5 with TRBJ2-5; a possible D gene is TRBD2 (6 bases). The V end lost 0 bases, the J end lost 6 bases, and 11 bases lay between the germline ends. The germline gives CDR1 MNHEY, CDR2 SVGAGI. CDR3 length equals 14 residues.

CDR3 sequence (DNA): TGTGCCAGCAGTTCGTACAGGGGGCGGCAGTACACTGAAGCTTTCTTT. It is translated as CASSSYRGRQYTEAFF. The J gene is TRBJ1-1, the V gene TRBV6-5; 9 nucleotides match TRBD1. V was clipped by 4 bases and J by 3 bases; unmatched bases: 9. CDR3 length: 16 amino acids. Germline CDR1 is MNHEY and CDR2 is SVGAGI.

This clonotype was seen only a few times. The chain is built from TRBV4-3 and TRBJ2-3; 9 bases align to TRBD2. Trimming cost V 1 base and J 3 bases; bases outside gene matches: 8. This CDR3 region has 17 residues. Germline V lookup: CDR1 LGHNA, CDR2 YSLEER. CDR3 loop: CASSQGVAGGWTDTQYF. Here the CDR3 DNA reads TGCGCCAGCAGCCAAGGCGTGGCGGGGGGGTGGACAGATACGCAGTATTTT.

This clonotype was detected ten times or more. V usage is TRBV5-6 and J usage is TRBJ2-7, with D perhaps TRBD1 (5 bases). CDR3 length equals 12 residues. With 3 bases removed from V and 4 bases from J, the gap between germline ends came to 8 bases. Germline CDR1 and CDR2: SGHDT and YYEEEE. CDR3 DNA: TGTGCCAGCAGCTACAGGATATACGAGCAGTACGTC. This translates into CASSYRIYEQYV.

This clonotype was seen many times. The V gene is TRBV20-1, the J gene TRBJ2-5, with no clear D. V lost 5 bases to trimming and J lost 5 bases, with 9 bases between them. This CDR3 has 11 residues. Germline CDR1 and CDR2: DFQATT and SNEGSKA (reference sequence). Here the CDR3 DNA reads TGCAGTGCTTGGACCCTCGAGACCCAGTACTTC. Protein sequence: CSAWTLETQYF.

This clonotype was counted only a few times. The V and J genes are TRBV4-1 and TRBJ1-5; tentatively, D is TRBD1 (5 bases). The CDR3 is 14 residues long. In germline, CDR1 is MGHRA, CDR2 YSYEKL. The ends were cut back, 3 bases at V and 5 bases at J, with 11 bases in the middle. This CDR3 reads CASSHRGGDQPQHF. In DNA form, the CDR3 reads TGCGCCAGCAGCCATCGGGGGGGGGATCAGCCCCAGCATTTT.

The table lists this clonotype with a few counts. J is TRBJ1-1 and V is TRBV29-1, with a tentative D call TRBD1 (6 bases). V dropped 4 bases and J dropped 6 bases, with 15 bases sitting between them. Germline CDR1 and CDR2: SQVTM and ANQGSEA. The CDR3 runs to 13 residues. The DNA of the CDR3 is TGCAGCGTTGTCCGGGGGACACGCCCTGAAGCTTTCTTT. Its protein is CSVVRGTRPEAFF.

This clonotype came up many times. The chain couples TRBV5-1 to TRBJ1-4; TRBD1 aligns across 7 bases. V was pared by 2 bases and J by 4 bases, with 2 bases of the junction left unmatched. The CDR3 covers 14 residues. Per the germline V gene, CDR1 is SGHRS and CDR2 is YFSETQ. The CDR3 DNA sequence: TGCGCCAGCAGCTTACAGGGGAATAATGAAAAACTGTTTTTT. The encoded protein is CASSLQGNNEKLFF.

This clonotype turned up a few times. CDR3 loop: CASSLVGGGANEQFF. The CDR3 DNA sequence: TGTGCCAGCAGCTTAGTAGGGGGCGGGGCCAATGAGCAGTTCTTC. The V and J genes are TRBV7-9 and TRBJ2-1, with D maybe TRBD1 (7 bases). The germline CDR1 and CDR2 sequences are SEHNR and FQNEAQ (reference sequence). The CDR3 totals 15 residues. V was cut by 1 base and J by 6 bases, with 13 bases left in between.

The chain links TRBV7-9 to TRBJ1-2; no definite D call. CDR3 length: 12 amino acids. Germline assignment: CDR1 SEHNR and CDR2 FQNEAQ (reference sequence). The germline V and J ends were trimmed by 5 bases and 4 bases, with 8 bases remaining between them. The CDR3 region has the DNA TGTGCCAGCAGCCACCCTCCCTATGGCTACACCTTC. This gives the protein CASSHPPYGYTF.

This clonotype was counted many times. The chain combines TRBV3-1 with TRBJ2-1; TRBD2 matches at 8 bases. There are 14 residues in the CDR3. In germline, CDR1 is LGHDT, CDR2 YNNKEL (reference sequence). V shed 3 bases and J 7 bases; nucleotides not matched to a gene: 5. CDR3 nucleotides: TGTGCCAGCAGCCAGCGGGGGGCCGGGAATGAGCAGTTCTTC. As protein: CASSQRGAGNEQFF.

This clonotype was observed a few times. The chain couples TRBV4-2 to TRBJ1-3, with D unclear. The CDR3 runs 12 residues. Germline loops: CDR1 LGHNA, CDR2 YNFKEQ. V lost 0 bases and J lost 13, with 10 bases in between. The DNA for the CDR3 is TGTGCCAGCAGCCAAGATGGAAAGTCAATATATTTT. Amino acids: CASSQDGKSIYF.

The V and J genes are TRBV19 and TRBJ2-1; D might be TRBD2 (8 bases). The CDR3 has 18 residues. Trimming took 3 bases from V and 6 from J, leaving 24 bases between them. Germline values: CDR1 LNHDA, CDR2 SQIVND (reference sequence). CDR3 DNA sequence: TGTGCCAGTAGTATCAGGGGGGTACTAGCGGCTAGTATCAATGAGCAGTTCTTC. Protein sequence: CASSIRGVLAASINEQFF.

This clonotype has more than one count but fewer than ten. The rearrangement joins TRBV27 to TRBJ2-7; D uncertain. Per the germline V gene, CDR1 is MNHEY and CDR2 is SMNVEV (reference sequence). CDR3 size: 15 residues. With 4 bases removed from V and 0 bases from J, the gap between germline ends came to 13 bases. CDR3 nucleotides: TGTGCCAGCAGTTACAAACCAGGAGTCTCCTACGAGCAGTACTTC. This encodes CASSYKPGVSYEQYF.

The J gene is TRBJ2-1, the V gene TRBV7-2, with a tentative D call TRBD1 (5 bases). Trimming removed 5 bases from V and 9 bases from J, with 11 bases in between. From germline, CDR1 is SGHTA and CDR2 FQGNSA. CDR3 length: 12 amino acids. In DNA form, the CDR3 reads TGTGCCAGCAGCCCCCAGGGATTTGAGCAGTTCTTC. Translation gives CASSPQGFEQFF.

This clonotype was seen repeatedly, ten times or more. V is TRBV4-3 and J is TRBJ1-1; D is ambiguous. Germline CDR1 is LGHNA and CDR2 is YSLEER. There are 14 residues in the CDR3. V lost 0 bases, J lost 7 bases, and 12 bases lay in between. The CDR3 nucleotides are TGCGCCAGCAGCCAAGATTGGCAGAAGGGTGAAGCTTTCTTT. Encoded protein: CASSQDWQKGEAFF.

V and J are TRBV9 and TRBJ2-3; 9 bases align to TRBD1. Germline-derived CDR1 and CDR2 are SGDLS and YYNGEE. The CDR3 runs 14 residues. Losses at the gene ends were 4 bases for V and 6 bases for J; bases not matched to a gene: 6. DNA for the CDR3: TGTGCCAGCAGCCCCCGACAGGGGGAGGATACGCAGTATTTT. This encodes CASSPRQGEDTQYF.

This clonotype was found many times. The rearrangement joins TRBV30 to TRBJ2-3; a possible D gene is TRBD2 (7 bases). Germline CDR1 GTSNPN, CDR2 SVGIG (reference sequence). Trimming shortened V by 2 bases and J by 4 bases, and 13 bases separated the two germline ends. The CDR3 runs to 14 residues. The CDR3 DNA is TGTGCCTGGAGTATCACGGGGGGCGCAGATACGCAGTATTTT. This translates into CAWSITGGADTQYF. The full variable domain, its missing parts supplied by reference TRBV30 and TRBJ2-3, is SQTIHQWPATLVQPVGSPLSLECTVEGTSNPNLYWYRQAAGRGLQLLFYSVGIGQISSEVPQNLSASRPQDRQFILSSKKLLLSDSGFYLCAWSITGGADTQYFGPGTRLTVL.

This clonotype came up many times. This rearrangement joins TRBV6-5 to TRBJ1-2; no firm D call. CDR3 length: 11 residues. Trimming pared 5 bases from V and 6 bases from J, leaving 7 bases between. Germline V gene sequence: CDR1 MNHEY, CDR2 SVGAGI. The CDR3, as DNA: TGTGCCAGCAGTCCGGGTAATGGCTACACCTTC. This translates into CASSPGNGYTF.

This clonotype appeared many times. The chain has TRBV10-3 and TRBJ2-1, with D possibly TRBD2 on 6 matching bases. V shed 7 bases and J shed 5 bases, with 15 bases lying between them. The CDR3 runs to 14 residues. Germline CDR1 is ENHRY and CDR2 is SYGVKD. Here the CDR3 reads CAITRDLLHNEQFF. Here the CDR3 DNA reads TGTGCCATCACCCGGGACTTGCTCCACAATGAGCAGTTCTTC.

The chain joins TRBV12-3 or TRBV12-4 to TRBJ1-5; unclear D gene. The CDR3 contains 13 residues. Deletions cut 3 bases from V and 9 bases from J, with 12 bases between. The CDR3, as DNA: TGTGCCAGCAGTTTTAGTCCTGCCGGGCCCCAGCATTTT. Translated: CASSFSPAGPQHF.

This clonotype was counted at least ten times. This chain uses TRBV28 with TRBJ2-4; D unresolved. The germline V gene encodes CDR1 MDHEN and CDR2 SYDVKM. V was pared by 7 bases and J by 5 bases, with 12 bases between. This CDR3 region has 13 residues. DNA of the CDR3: TGTGCCAGCACCAAGGGAAGAGAAAACATTCAGTACTTC. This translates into CASTKGRENIQYF.

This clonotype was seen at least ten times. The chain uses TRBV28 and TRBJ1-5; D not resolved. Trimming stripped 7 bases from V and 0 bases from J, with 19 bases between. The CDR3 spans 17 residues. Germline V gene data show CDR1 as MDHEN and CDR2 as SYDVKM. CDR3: CASNPGLSWDSNQPQHF. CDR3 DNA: TGTGCCAGCAACCCTGGGTTGTCCTGGGATAGCAATCAGCCCCAGCATTTT.

CDR3 sequence: CASSGGRDEQFF. DNA for the CDR3: TGCGCCAGCAGCGGAGGGAGGGATGAGCAGTTCTTC. The chain combines TRBV5-1 with TRBJ2-1; 7 bases align to TRBD2. CDR1 SGHRS and CDR2 YFSETQ come from the germline V gene. With 4 bases clipped from V and 8 bases from J, the junction kept 3 bases outside the gene matches. The CDR3 consists of 12 residues. Drawing the rest from reference TRBV5-1 and TRBJ2-1, the complete variable domain is KAGVTQTPRYLIKTRGQQVTLSCSPISGHRSVSWYQQTPGQGLQFLFEYFSETQRNKGNFPGRFSGRQFSNSRSEMNVSTLELGDSALYLCASSGGRDEQFFGPGTRLTVL.

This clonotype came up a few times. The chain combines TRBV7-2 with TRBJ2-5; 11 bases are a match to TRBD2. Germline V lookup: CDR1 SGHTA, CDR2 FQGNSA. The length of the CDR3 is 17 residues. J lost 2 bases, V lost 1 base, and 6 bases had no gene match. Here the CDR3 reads CASSLGGSGGDQETQYF. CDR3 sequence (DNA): TGTGCCAGCAGCTTAGGTGGTAGCGGGGGGGATCAAGAGACCCAGTACTTC.

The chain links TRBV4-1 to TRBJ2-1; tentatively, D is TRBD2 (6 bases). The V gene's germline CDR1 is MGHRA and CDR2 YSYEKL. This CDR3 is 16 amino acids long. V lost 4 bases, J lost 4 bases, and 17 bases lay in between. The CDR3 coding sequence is TGCGCCAGCAGCCGGACCACTAGCCTTTCGTACAATGAGCAGTTCTTC. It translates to CASSRTTSLSYNEQFF.

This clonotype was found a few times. The CDR3 is CATSRGYGELFF. The CDR3, as DNA: TGTGCCACCAGCAGAGGGTACGGGGAGCTGTTTTTT. The chain joins TRBV15 to TRBJ2-2; D call uncertain. From germline, CDR1 is LNHNV and CDR2 YYDKDF (reference sequence). CDR3 length: 12 residues. The V end lost 1 base, the J end lost 7 bases, and 4 bases lay between the germline ends.

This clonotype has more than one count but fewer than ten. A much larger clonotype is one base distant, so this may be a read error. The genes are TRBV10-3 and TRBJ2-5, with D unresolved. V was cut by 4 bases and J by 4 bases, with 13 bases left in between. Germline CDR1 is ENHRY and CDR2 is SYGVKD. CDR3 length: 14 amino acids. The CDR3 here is CAISASGRLETQYF. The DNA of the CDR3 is TGTGCCATCAGTGCGTCCGGCAGGCTAGAGACCCAGTACTTC.

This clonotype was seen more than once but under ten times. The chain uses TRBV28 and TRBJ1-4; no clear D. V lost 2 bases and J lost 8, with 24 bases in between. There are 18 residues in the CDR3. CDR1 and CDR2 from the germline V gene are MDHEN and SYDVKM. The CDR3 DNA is TGTGCCAGCAGTTTAGGGCGGAAACTCTCCCCGAGCCGAGAAAAACTGTTTTTT. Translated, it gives CASSLGRKLSPSREKLFF.

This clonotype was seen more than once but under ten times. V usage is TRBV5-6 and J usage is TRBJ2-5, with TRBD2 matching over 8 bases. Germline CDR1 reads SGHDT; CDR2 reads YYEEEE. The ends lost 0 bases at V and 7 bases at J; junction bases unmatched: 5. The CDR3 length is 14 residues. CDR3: CASSLDRGGGTQYF. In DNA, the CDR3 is TGTGCCAGCAGCTTGGATCGGGGGGGAGGGACCCAGTACTTC.